A single sample is the source of the 27 T cell receptor beta chains below, sequenced in a study of T cells after yellow fever vaccination (dated by TCRdb to about 2019). The sample's treatment or condition label is to be understood as: live attenuated yellow fever vaccine strain. Receptor amplification or capture employed 5' RACE. Sequencing took place on an Illumina HiSeq 2500. The public reads were quality trimmed at Q25 with fastp and then assembled into clones with MiXCR by TCRdb, keeping productive beta chains. All rows with the same CDR3 protein become a single entry with the most common DNA and genes. The sample table records 110,000 or so distinct CDR3 sequences; roughly 7.2% of these occur just once. The ten most abundant clones make up 2.5% to 3% of the sample. Sample: CD4+ T cells sorted from PBMCs, taken approximately 47 days after the first yellow fever vaccination. The receptors shown here come from a man aged 18 to 29 who received the YFV17D yellow fever vaccine.

This clonotype has ten or more counts. The rearrangement joins TRBV4-3 to TRBJ2-1; TRBD2 might be the D (7 bases). The CDR3 loop spans 16 amino acids. The V gene lost 0 bases and the J gene lost 9 bases, with 18 bases spanning the gap. Germline V CDR1 and CDR2: LGHNA, YSLEER. CDR3 DNA: TGCGCCAGCAGCCAAGATCTTGGGGGGGGCACCTCTGAGCAGTTCTTC. Translated: CASSQDLGGGTSEQFF.

This clonotype was observed many times. V is TRBV5-1 and J is TRBJ2-5; D is uncertain. The CDR3 is 13 residues long. Per germline, CDR1 SGHRS and CDR2 YFSETQ. Trimming cost V 4 bases and J 1 base, with 8 bases left between them. The CDR3 region has the DNA TGCGCCAGCAGCCCGGCCACCCAAGAGACCCAGTACTTC. Translated, it gives CASSPATQETQYF.

This clonotype was counted at least ten times. The rearrangement joins TRBV6-2 or TRBV6-3 to TRBJ2-4, with D tentatively TRBD2 (7 bases). The CDR3 totals 15 residues. Trimming cost V 5 bases and J 6 bases, with 17 bases left between them. Per the germline V gene, CDR1 is MNHEY and CDR2 is SVGEGT. The CDR3 region has the DNA TGTGCCAGCAGTGATTACAGGGAGGGCGGAAACATTCAGTACTTC. Amino acids: CASSDYREGGNIQYF.

Ten or more counts support this clonotype. Here the CDR3 reads CASSSQVNEQYV. The CDR3 nucleotides are TGTGCCAGCAGCTCCCAGGTGAACGAGCAGTACGTC. The chain recombines TRBV5-6 with TRBJ2-7, with no clear D. Trimming removed 3 bases at V and 5 bases at J, with 9 bases between. Germline V lookup: CDR1 SGHDT, CDR2 YYEEEE. CDR3 length: 12 amino acids.

This clonotype has at least ten counts. V is TRBV9 and J is TRBJ1-2, with unresolved D. CDR1 and CDR2 from the germline V gene are SGDLS and YYNGEE. V was pared by 0 bases and J by 4 bases, with 13 bases between. The CDR3 sequence is 15 residues long. The DNA for the CDR3 is TGTGCCAGCAGCGTAGACCGCGGGAATCCCTATGGCTACACCTTC. Its protein product is CASSVDRGNPYGYTF. Looking up the rest from reference TRBV9 and TRBJ1-2 gives the full variable domain: DSGVTQTPKHLITATGQRVTLRCSPRSGDLSVYWYQQSLDQGLQFLIQYYNGEERAKGNILERFSAQQFPDLHSELNLSSLELGDSALYFCASSVDRGNPYGYTFGSGTRLTVV.

This chain uses TRBV5-4 with TRBJ2-1; 7 bases map to TRBD1. The CDR3 consists of 15 residues. J lost 9 bases, V lost 0 bases, and 9 bases had no gene match. Germline CDR1 SGHNT, CDR2 YYREEE (reference sequence). The CDR3 DNA reads TGTGCCAGCAGCTTGGCGGCAGGGGGACGGGTTGAGCAGTTCTTC. It is translated as CASSLAAGGRVEQFF.

This clonotype has a count of ten or more. The CDR3 spells CASSSDRGRNGYTF. The CDR3 nucleotides are TGTGCCAGCAGCTCCGACAGGGGGCGAAATGGCTACACCTTC. The chain carries TRBV7-2 and TRBJ1-2, with TRBD1 matching over 10 bases. Germline V gene data show CDR1 as SGHTA and CDR2 as FQGNSA. The length of the CDR3 is 14 residues. With V trimmed by 4 bases and J by 6 bases, 5 bases remained unmatched.

The chain has TRBV5-1 and TRBJ1-1; a possible D gene is TRBD1 (5 bases). CDR1 and CDR2 from the germline V gene are SGHRS and YFSETQ. The CDR3 spans 15 residues. The V end was cut by 3 bases, the J end by 5 bases, with 17 bases between. The CDR3 sequence: CASSSLNPGKTEAFF. In DNA form, the CDR3 reads TGCGCCAGCAGCTCCCTTAACCCAGGGAAAACTGAAGCTTTCTTT.

This chain connects TRBV2 to TRBJ1-1; D is unresolved. This CDR3 region has 15 residues. Germline assignment: CDR1 SNHLY and CDR2 FYNNEI. Trimming took 0 bases from V and 2 from J, leaving 10 bases between them. In nucleotides, the CDR3 is TGTGCCAGCAGTGAAGCCCAACAGTCAAACACTGAAGCTTTCTTT. It translates to CASSEAQQSNTEAFF.

Turning to this clonotype: A much larger clone lies one base from this, so it may be a read error. The chain employs TRBV10-3 and TRBJ2-5, with 7 nucleotides matching TRBD2. The CDR3 covers 15 residues. Trimming cost V 3 bases and J 5 bases; bases outside gene matches: 9. Looked up from germline, CDR1 is ENHRY and CDR2 is SYGVKD. The CDR3 spells CAISDFGGRDETQYF. In DNA form, the CDR3 reads TGTGCCATCAGTGACTTTGGGGGGAGGGACGAGACCCAGTACTTC.

The V call is TRBV7-2, the J call TRBJ2-7; D possibly corresponds to TRBD2 (6 bases). The CDR3 loop spans 14 amino acids. From germline, CDR1 is SGHTA and CDR2 FQGNSA. Between the trimmed V and J ends, which lost 1 base and 7 bases, there was a span of 14 bases. The CDR3, as DNA: TGTGCCAGCAGCTTAGGTCCAGCGGGCGGGGAGCAGTACTTC. It yields the protein CASSLGPAGGEQYF.

The J gene is TRBJ2-3, the V gene TRBV3-1; 14 nucleotides match TRBD2. After removal of 8 bases from V and 1 base from J, the junction contained 8 bases not matched to a gene. The CDR3 spans 17 residues. Per the germline V gene, CDR1 is LGHDT and CDR2 is YNNKEL (reference sequence). The CDR3 region has the DNA TGTGCCAGCTGTCTCGGACTAGCGGGGGGCGGCACAGATACGCAGTATTTT. Its translation: CASCLGLAGGGTDTQYF.

In its sample, this clonotype was seen many times. The junction departs from the called germline gene at one end, perhaps through a read error. CDR3: CASSQAGEETQYF. The CDR3 coding sequence is TGTGCCAGCAGTCAAGCGGGTGAGGAGACCCAGTACTTC. This chain joins TRBV3-1 and TRBJ2-5, with D tentatively TRBD2 (6 bases). The CDR3 runs to 13 residues. The germline V gene has CDR1 LGHDT and CDR2 YNNKEL (reference sequence).

This clonotype was detected many times. V usage is TRBV4-3 and J usage is TRBJ1-2, with D perhaps matching TRBD1 (6 bases). Trimming left V 4 bases short and J 6 bases short, with 18 bases between. The germline V gene encodes CDR1 LGHNA and CDR2 YSLEER. There are 15 residues in the CDR3. CDR3 residues: CASSPDLGTWDGYTF. CDR3 nucleotides: TGCGCCAGCAGCCCGGACCTTGGGACATGGGATGGCTACACCTTC.

This clonotype was counted at least ten times. V is TRBV6-2 or TRBV6-3 and J is TRBJ2-3, with 9 positions matching TRBD1. V trimming: 6 bases; J trimming: 10 bases; junction bases outside the gene matches: 8. Germline CDR1 MNHEY, CDR2 SVGEGT. The CDR3 length is 13 residues. As DNA, the CDR3 is TGTGCCAGCAGACGGGACAGGGCGTCCGCGCAGTATTTT. Amino acids: CASRRDRASAQYF.

This clonotype was counted many times. The chain recombines TRBV20-1 with TRBJ1-4; 7 positions agree with TRBD1. Trimming took 1 base from V and 8 from J; bases not matched to a gene: 16. Germline V lookup: CDR1 DFQATT, CDR2 SNEGSKA (reference sequence). This CDR3 spans 17 amino acids. CDR3 sequence reads: CSARVDRPFHYREKLFF. The CDR3 nucleotides read TGCAGTGCTAGAGTGGACAGGCCCTTTCATTATCGGGAAAAACTGTTTTTT.

V usage is TRBV18 and J usage is TRBJ1-2, with no clear D. CDR3 size: 15 residues. Per germline, CDR1 KGHSH and CDR2 LQKENI. The V end lost 1 base, the J end lost 0 bases, and 9 bases lay between the germline ends. In nucleotides, the CDR3 is TGTGCCAGCTCACCACAGTTGGGGACTAACTATGGCTACACCTTC. This gives the protein CASSPQLGTNYGYTF. Full variable domain (outside the CDR3, taken from reference TRBV18 and TRBJ1-2): NAGVMQNPRHLVRRRGQEARLRCSPMKGHSHVYWYRQLPEEGLKFMVYLQKENIIDESGMPKERFSAEFPKEGPSILRIQQVVRGDSAAYFCASSPQLGTNYGYTFGSGTRLTVV.

This clonotype was observed many times. This chain connects TRBV12-3 or TRBV12-4 to TRBJ1-2, with D unclear. Deletions cut 3 bases from V and 4 bases from J, with 9 bases between. The CDR3 covers 13 residues. CDR3 bases: TGTGCCAGCAGTTTTGAGGGTAGCTATGGCTACACCTTC. As protein: CASSFEGSYGYTF.

At least ten counts were recorded for this clonotype. V and J are TRBV7-2 and TRBJ2-1; 10 nucleotides line up with TRBD2. Per the germline V gene, CDR1 is SGHTA and CDR2 is FQGNSA. The V segment lost 6 bases and the J segment 4 bases; nucleotides outside the gene matches: 6. The CDR3 spans 15 residues. CDR3 protein: CASRPAGGLYNEQFF. The CDR3 DNA sequence: TGTGCCAGCAGACCAGCGGGGGGGTTGTACAATGAGCAGTTCTTC.

Notes on this clonotype: A much bigger clone sits one base away, suggesting this may be a read error. The rearrangement uses TRBV29-1 and TRBJ2-7; D might be TRBD2 (5 bases). Germline V gene data show CDR1 as SQVTM and CDR2 as ANQGSEA. V shed 7 bases and J shed 1 base, with 20 bases lying between them. There are 15 residues in the CDR3. The CDR3 protein is CSAQKTERRSYEQYV. The CDR3, as DNA: TGCAGCGCACAAAAAACGGAGAGGAGGTCCTACGAGCAGTACGTC.

This chain links TRBV7-2 with TRBJ2-7; 7 bases are a match to TRBD1. The junction had 0 bases not matched to a gene; V was cut back by 3 bases and J by 4 bases. The CDR3 is 12 residues long. Germline V gene lookup returns CDR1 SGHTA and CDR2 FQGNSA. As DNA, the CDR3 is TGTGCCAGCAGCTTCAGGGGGTACGAGCAGTACGTC. Protein sequence: CASSFRGYEQYV.

This clonotype has ten or more counts. J is TRBJ2-7 and V is TRBV11-1; no clear D gene. Germline CDR1 and CDR2: SGHAT and FQDESV (reference sequence). The CDR3 length is 12 residues. The germline V and J ends were trimmed by 3 bases and 6 bases, with 9 bases remaining between them. CDR3 in DNA: TGTGCCAGCAGCTTTAGCCTAAGCGAGCAGTACTTC. Its protein is CASSFSLSEQYF.

At least ten counts were recorded for this clonotype. This chain joins TRBV7-2 and TRBJ1-3; D remains unclear. Trimming left V 3 bases short and J 4 bases short, with 4 bases between. The CDR3 length is 12 residues. CDR1 is SGHTA and CDR2 is FQGNSA in the germline V gene. As DNA, the CDR3 is TGTGCCAGCAGCTTCCGAGGAAACACCATATATTTT. Protein product: CASSFRGNTIYF.

This clonotype was observed many times. The chain combines TRBV5-1 with TRBJ2-2; tentatively, D is TRBD1 (5 bases). The CDR3 consists of 15 residues. Germline assignment: CDR1 SGHRS and CDR2 YFSETQ. V lost 2 bases, J lost 3 bases, and 11 bases lay in between. The CDR3: CASSFQGSYTGELFF. CDR3 coding DNA: TGCGCCAGCAGCTTTCAGGGCAGCTACACCGGGGAGCTGTTTTTT. Supplemented by reference TRBV5-1 and TRBJ2-2, the full variable domain reads KAGVTQTPRYLIKTRGQQVTLSCSPISGHRSVSWYQQTPGQGLQFLFEYFSETQRNKGNFPGRFSGRQFSNSRSEMNVSTLELGDSALYLCASSFQGSYTGELFFGEGSRLTVL.

This clonotype occurred many times. The V and J genes are TRBV5-1 and TRBJ2-3; D is undetermined. Germline V gene sequence: CDR1 SGHRS, CDR2 YFSETQ. Trimming took off 4 bases at V and 7 bases at J, with 7 bases between the two ends. The CDR3 is 11 residues long. The CDR3 protein is CASSVGYTQYF. The CDR3 coding sequence is TGCGCCAGCAGCGTGGGGTATACGCAGTATTTT.

This clonotype was observed many times. This chain uses TRBV29-1 with TRBJ2-5, with D perhaps assigned TRBD1 or TRBD2 (6 bases each). Deletions cut 4 bases from V and 0 bases from J, with 15 bases between. CDR3 length: 15 residues. The V gene's germline CDR1 is SQVTM and CDR2 ANQGSEA. The CDR3 region is CSVGVGGPYQETQYF. For the CDR3, the DNA is TGCAGCGTTGGGGTAGGGGGGCCGTACCAAGAGACCCAGTACTTC.

This clonotype was recorded many times. CDR3 amino acids: CASSVGDSGNSPLHF. The DNA of the CDR3 is TGTGCCAGCAGCGTTGGGGACAGCGGGAATTCACCCCTCCACTTT. This sequence joins TRBV9 and TRBJ1-6; TRBD1 aligns across 7 bases. Germline V lookup: CDR1 SGDLS, CDR2 YYNGEE. Trimming took 2 bases from V and 7 from J; bases not matched to a gene: 6. This CDR3 spans 15 amino acids.